The rows below give T cell receptor beta chains drawn from one sample of a study of neurological immune-mediated disorders. TCRdb re-called the 5' RACE reads with MiXCR, one entry per CDR3 protein. Of tens of thousands of distinct CDR3 sequences listed, roughly 10% are singletons. The sequenced sample consisted of PBMCs. These receptors came from a man aged 25 to 40 in good health. Both conserved end residues are part of each CDR3. Fields, in order: CDR3 length, clone size, V gene, J gene, D gene, CDR3 DNA, CDR3 protein. A D gene is named only where the DNA matches it firmly. Not all rows give a size; the values are once, few, many and, for expanded clones, a class.

cdr3_length: 14; clone_size: many; v_call: TRBV20-1; j_call: TRBJ2-1; d_call: TRBD1; cdr3_nt: TGCAGTGCTAGAGGGACAGGGGAACAGAATGAGCAGTTCTTC; cdr3_aa: CSARGTGEQNEQFF
cdr3_length: 13; clone_size: many; v_call: TRBV7-3; j_call: TRBJ2-1; d_call: TRBD1; cdr3_nt: TGTGCCAGCAGCTTAGGGCCGGGACAGGGACAGTTCTTC; cdr3_aa: CASSLGPGQGQFF
cdr3_length: 15; clone_size: many; v_call: TRBV9; j_call: TRBJ2-2; d_call: -; cdr3_nt: TGTGCCAGCAGCGAGACAGATTGGAACACCGGGGAGCTGTTTTTT; cdr3_aa: CASSETDWNTGELFF
cdr3_length: 15; clone_size: few; v_call: TRBV20-1; j_call: TRBJ1-5; d_call: TRBD1; cdr3_nt: TGCAGTGCTAGAGATACAGGGGGCCCTAATCAGCCCCAGCATTTT; cdr3_aa: CSARDTGGPNQPQHF
cdr3_length: 15; clone_size: many; v_call: TRBV9; j_call: TRBJ2-2; d_call: -; cdr3_nt: TGTGCCAGCAGTCTGGGCGGGGAGAACACCGGGGAGCTGTTTTTT; cdr3_aa: CASSLGGENTGELFF
cdr3_length: 13; clone_size: many; v_call: TRBV12-3/TRBV12-4; j_call: TRBJ2-4; d_call: -; cdr3_nt: TGTGCCAGCAGTGCGGACACAAAAAACATTCAGTACTTC; cdr3_aa: CASSADTKNIQYF
cdr3_length: 13; clone_size: many; v_call: TRBV7-2; j_call: TRBJ2-1; d_call: -; cdr3_nt: TGTGCCAGCAGCTGGGGGGGCGCCCAAAGACAGTTCTTC; cdr3_aa: CASSWGGAQRQFF
cdr3_length: 10; clone_size: many; v_call: TRBV7-9; j_call: TRBJ2-2; d_call: -; cdr3_nt: TGTGCCAGCAGTCCTGGGGAGCTGTTTTTT; cdr3_aa: CASSPGELFF
cdr3_length: 14; clone_size: many; v_call: TRBV5-6; j_call: TRBJ1-5; d_call: TRBD1; cdr3_nt: TGTGCCAGCCACCGGACAGGGGGCGATCAGCCCCAGCATTTT; cdr3_aa: CASHRTGGDQPQHF
cdr3_length: 14; clone_size: few; v_call: TRBV20-1; j_call: TRBJ2-7; d_call: -; cdr3_nt: TGCAGTGCGGGGGGGACAACCACCGACTACGAGCAGTACTTC; cdr3_aa: CSAGGTTTDYEQYF
cdr3_length: 14; clone_size: many; v_call: TRBV5-6; j_call: TRBJ2-5; d_call: -; cdr3_nt: TGTGCCAGCAGGGGAGCGGGCGGCCAAGAGACCCAGTACTTC; cdr3_aa: CASRGAGGQETQYF
cdr3_length: 18; clone_size: few; v_call: TRBV20-1; j_call: TRBJ2-3; d_call: TRBD1; cdr3_nt: TGCAGTGCGAGCACCGGACAGGGAATGGCTCAAAGCACAGATACGCAGTATTTT; cdr3_aa: CSASTGQGMAQSTDTQYF
cdr3_length: 14; clone_size: -; v_call: TRBV5-1; j_call: TRBJ2-7; d_call: TRBD2; cdr3_nt: TGCGCCAGCAGTTCTAGCGGGAGATCCTACGAGCAGTACTTC; cdr3_aa: CASSSSGRSYEQYF
cdr3_length: 14; clone_size: many; v_call: TRBV29-1; j_call: TRBJ2-1; d_call: -; cdr3_nt: TGCAGCGTTGAACCAGGACTACGAGGCAATGAGCAGTTCTTC; cdr3_aa: CSVEPGLRGNEQFF
cdr3_length: 16; clone_size: many; v_call: TRBV20-1; j_call: TRBJ2-7; d_call: TRBD2; cdr3_nt: TGCAGTGCTAGAGGTGGGGCCCGGGACTATGTCTACGAGCAGTACTTC; cdr3_aa: CSARGGARDYVYEQYF
cdr3_length: 16; clone_size: many; v_call: TRBV20-1; j_call: TRBJ1-1; d_call: -; cdr3_nt: TGCAGTGCTAGAGATCTTCAGGACCAAGGGAACACTGAAGCTTTCTTT; cdr3_aa: CSARDLQDQGNTEAFF
cdr3_length: 13; clone_size: -; v_call: TRBV5-1; j_call: TRBJ2-2; d_call: -; cdr3_nt: TGCGCCAGCAGCCAAACCGACACCGGGGAGCTGTTTTTT; cdr3_aa: CASSQTDTGELFF
cdr3_length: 13; clone_size: many; v_call: TRBV7-2; j_call: TRBJ1-1; d_call: -; cdr3_nt: TGTGCCAGCAGCTTAGTTTCGGCGGGTTTAGCTTTCTTT; cdr3_aa: CASSLVSAGLAFF
cdr3_length: 12; clone_size: few; v_call: TRBV11-2; j_call: TRBJ2-1; d_call: -; cdr3_nt: TGTGCCAGCAGCTTAGCGGCAGGCGTTCTGTTCTTC; cdr3_aa: CASSLAAGVLFF
cdr3_length: 15; clone_size: many; v_call: TRBV29-1; j_call: TRBJ2-2; d_call: -; cdr3_nt: TGCAGCGCGCGCAGGGGGGGCCCGAACACCGGGGAGCTGTTTTTT; cdr3_aa: CSARRGGPNTGELFF
cdr3_length: 16; clone_size: many; v_call: TRBV12-3/TRBV12-4; j_call: TRBJ2-5; d_call: TRBD2; cdr3_nt: TGTGCCAGCAGCCTCATCGGACTAGCGGGAAAAGAGACCCAGTACTTC; cdr3_aa: CASSLIGLAGKETQYF
cdr3_length: 13; clone_size: many; v_call: TRBV28; j_call: TRBJ1-2; d_call: -; cdr3_nt: TGTGCCAGCGGCCTATCATCTAACTATGGCTACACCTTC; cdr3_aa: CASGLSSNYGYTF
cdr3_length: 15; clone_size: many; v_call: TRBV5-1; j_call: TRBJ2-7; d_call: TRBD1; cdr3_nt: TGCGCCAGCAGCTCAAAACAGGGGAGCGCCTACGAGCAGTACTTC; cdr3_aa: CASSSKQGSAYEQYF
cdr3_length: 13; clone_size: many; v_call: TRBV12-3/TRBV12-4; j_call: TRBJ2-1; d_call: -; cdr3_nt: TGTGCCAGCAGTTCGGGCCCCGGCAATGAGCAGTTCTTC; cdr3_aa: CASSSGPGNEQFF
cdr3_length: 12; clone_size: many; v_call: TRBV5-5; j_call: TRBJ2-5; d_call: -; cdr3_nt: TGTGCCAGCAGTTGGACCCAAGAGACCCAGTACTTC; cdr3_aa: CASSWTQETQYF
cdr3_length: 14; clone_size: many; v_call: TRBV6-5; j_call: TRBJ2-5; d_call: -; cdr3_nt: TGTGCCAGCAGTTATAGTGTTGGCCGAGAGACCCAGTACTTC; cdr3_aa: CASSYSVGRETQYF
cdr3_length: 21; clone_size: -; v_call: TRBV7-9; j_call: TRBJ2-1; d_call: TRBD2; cdr3_nt: TGTGCCAGCAGCTCCTCTATAGCGGGAGGCTCGAAGGAGACGTCGTACAATGAGCAGTTCTTC; cdr3_aa: CASSSSIAGGSKETSYNEQFF
cdr3_length: 16; clone_size: once; v_call: TRBV5-1; j_call: TRBJ1-6; d_call: -; cdr3_nt: TGCACCAGCAGCAGGAACGGTGGCAGAGGCTTTAGCGAGCAGTACTTT; cdr3_aa: CTSSRNGGRGFSEQYF
cdr3_length: 14; clone_size: many; v_call: TRBV5-1; j_call: TRBJ1-1; d_call: -; cdr3_nt: TGCGCCAGCAGGGCCGGGGGTCCAGTTACTGAAGCTTTCTTT; cdr3_aa: CASRAGGPVTEAFF
cdr3_length: 18; clone_size: many; v_call: TRBV5-1; j_call: TRBJ2-1; d_call: TRBD2; cdr3_nt: TGCGCCAGCAGCGGGGGACTAGCGGGAGCAGGGCCCTACAATGAGCAGTTCTTC; cdr3_aa: CASSGGLAGAGPYNEQFF
cdr3_length: 16; clone_size: many; v_call: TRBV5-1; j_call: TRBJ1-1; d_call: -; cdr3_nt: TGCGCCAGCAGCTTGATAGGTTCAACTATGAACACTGAAGCTTTCTTT; cdr3_aa: CASSLIGSTMNTEAFF
cdr3_length: 12; clone_size: many; v_call: TRBV20-1; j_call: TRBJ2-5; d_call: -; cdr3_nt: TGCAGTGCTAGGAGCGGGCAAGAGACCCAGTACTTC; cdr3_aa: CSARSGQETQYF
cdr3_length: 13; clone_size: many; v_call: TRBV20-1; j_call: TRBJ2-3; d_call: -; cdr3_nt: TGCAGCTTAAGTGGAGAGGGCACAGATACGCAGTATTTT; cdr3_aa: CSLSGEGTDTQYF
cdr3_length: 14; clone_size: many; v_call: TRBV3-1; j_call: TRBJ1-6; d_call: -; cdr3_nt: TGTGCCAGCAGCCAGGAGGGAGCTAATTCACCCCTCCACTTT; cdr3_aa: CASSQEGANSPLHF
cdr3_length: 15; clone_size: many; v_call: TRBV6-5; j_call: TRBJ2-3; d_call: -; cdr3_nt: TGTGCCAGCAGTCCCCTCGGCGTAAGCACAGATACGCAGTATTTT; cdr3_aa: CASSPLGVSTDTQYF
cdr3_length: 17; clone_size: many; v_call: TRBV5-7; j_call: TRBJ2-5; d_call: -; cdr3_nt: TGTGCCAGCAGCTTGGAGCCCTGCACCGGGGGAGAAGAGACCCAGTACTTC; cdr3_aa: CASSLEPCTGGEETQYF
cdr3_length: 14; clone_size: many; v_call: TRBV7-2; j_call: TRBJ2-2; d_call: -; cdr3_nt: TGTGCCAGCAGCTTCACTAGTCGCACCGGGGAGCTGTTTTTT; cdr3_aa: CASSFTSRTGELFF
cdr3_length: 14; clone_size: many; v_call: TRBV29-1; j_call: TRBJ2-3; d_call: TRBD1; cdr3_nt: TGCAGCGTAGGGGACAGGGGCAGCACAGATACGCAGTATTTT; cdr3_aa: CSVGDRGSTDTQYF
cdr3_length: 15; clone_size: few; v_call: TRBV19; j_call: TRBJ2-1; d_call: -; cdr3_nt: TGTGCCACAACCCGGGGACGAGCAAGTAACAATGAGCAGTTCTTC; cdr3_aa: CATTRGRASNNEQFF
cdr3_length: 11; clone_size: many; v_call: TRBV27; j_call: TRBJ1-5; d_call: -; cdr3_nt: TGTGGGACCGGTAGCAATCAGCCCCAGCATTTT; cdr3_aa: CGTGSNQPQHF
cdr3_length: 14; clone_size: many; v_call: TRBV27; j_call: TRBJ2-1; d_call: -; cdr3_nt: TGTGCCAGCAGTCCCCAACCCCTATGGGAGGAGCAGTTCTTC; cdr3_aa: CASSPQPLWEEQFF
cdr3_length: 18; clone_size: -; v_call: TRBV4-2; j_call: TRBJ2-5; d_call: TRBD2; cdr3_nt: TGTGCCAGCAGCCAAGATCGTGCGGGAGGGCTTAAAAAAGAGACCCAGTACTTC; cdr3_aa: CASSQDRAGGLKKETQYF
cdr3_length: 15; clone_size: many; v_call: TRBV18; j_call: TRBJ1-1; d_call: -; cdr3_nt: TGTGCCAGCTCACCACCGATGGGGCAGTGGACTGAAGCTTTCTTT; cdr3_aa: CASSPPMGQWTEAFF
cdr3_length: 16; clone_size: many; v_call: TRBV6-2/TRBV6-3; j_call: TRBJ2-2; d_call: TRBD2; cdr3_nt: TGTGCCAGCAGTTATCGGTTTAGCGGGAGCACCGGGGAGCTGTTTTTT; cdr3_aa: CASSYRFSGSTGELFF
cdr3_length: 15; clone_size: many; v_call: TRBV20-1; j_call: TRBJ2-1; d_call: TRBD2; cdr3_nt: TGCAGTGCTACTGACGGGACTAGACCCCCCGGGGGGCAGTTCTTC; cdr3_aa: CSATDGTRPPGGQFF
cdr3_length: 16; clone_size: many; v_call: TRBV7-9; j_call: TRBJ2-1; d_call: -; cdr3_nt: TGTGCCAGCAGCTTAGCGCCCGTAAGCTCCTACAATGAGCAGTTCTTC; cdr3_aa: CASSLAPVSSYNEQFF
cdr3_length: 13; clone_size: many; v_call: TRBV7-9; j_call: TRBJ1-4; d_call: -; cdr3_nt: TGTGCCAGCAGCTTACCCCCGGCTGAAAAACTGTTTTTT; cdr3_aa: CASSLPPAEKLFF
cdr3_length: 11; clone_size: many; v_call: TRBV10-3; j_call: TRBJ2-7; d_call: -; cdr3_nt: TGTGCCATCAGTGGGGACTACGAGCAGTACTTC; cdr3_aa: CAISGDYEQYF
cdr3_length: 14; clone_size: many; v_call: TRBV3-1; j_call: TRBJ2-5; d_call: -; cdr3_nt: TGTGCCAGCAGCCGATCTAGCGCCCACGAGACCCAGTACTTC; cdr3_aa: CASSRSSAHETQYF
cdr3_length: 13; clone_size: many; v_call: TRBV25-1; j_call: TRBJ1-5; d_call: -; cdr3_nt: TGTGCCAGCAGTGACAGGGACAATCAGCCCCAGCATTTT; cdr3_aa: CASSDRDNQPQHF
cdr3_length: 15; clone_size: many; v_call: TRBV15; j_call: TRBJ2-7; d_call: -; cdr3_nt: TGTGCCACCAGCAGGGCCGGGTCTCCCCCTAACGAGCAGTACTTC; cdr3_aa: CATSRAGSPPNEQYF
cdr3_length: 15; clone_size: -; v_call: TRBV11-2; j_call: TRBJ2-7; d_call: -; cdr3_nt: TGTGCCAACAGCCTGCAGGGTGGAGGACCCTACGAGCAGTACTTC; cdr3_aa: CANSLQGGGPYEQYF